Following are 21 T cell receptor beta chains from one sample sequenced in a study of CD8+ T cells in alopecia areata. Isolated RNA was reverse transcribed into cDNA used as the sequencing template. Sequencing used immunoSEQ multiplex PCR; TCRdb keeps in-frame clones, though not all of them. This sample has more than 200,000 clones, with under 70% found just once. Noted treatment: oral pan-JAK inhibitor, 5-10 mg twice daily. The sample consisted of CD4+ T cells sorted from blood, taken at approximately week 44, from a patient treated with tofacitinib. Source of these receptors: a human donor with alopecia areata.

The chain couples TRBV29-1 to TRBJ1-1; D is perhaps TRBD1 (5 bases). Germline V gene data show CDR1 as SQVTM and CDR2 as ANQGSEA. Trimming stripped 2 bases from V and 0 bases from J, with 13 bases between. This CDR3 spans 15 amino acids. CDR3 nucleotide sequence: TGCAGCGTTGAAAGGGGTTTTGGGATGAACACTGAAGCTTTCTTT. Translated, it gives CSVERGFGMNTEAFF.

The V call is TRBV29-1, the J call TRBJ2-3, with D possibly TRBD1 on 5 matching bases. Trimming removed 2 bases from V and 3 bases from J, with 15 bases in between. CDR3 size: 15 residues. Germline CDR1 SQVTM, CDR2 ANQGSEA. CDR3 in amino acids: CSVEIRTGETDTQYF. The CDR3 DNA reads TGCAGCGTTGAAATCCGCACAGGCGAGACAGATACGCAGTATTTT.

The chain joins TRBV5-6 to TRBJ2-7; the D gene could be TRBD1 or TRBD2 (5 bases each). Trimming took 5 bases from V and 3 from J, leaving 15 bases between them. Germline V CDR1 and CDR2: SGHDT, YYEEEE. The CDR3 consists of 14 residues. The CDR3 nucleotides read TGTGCCAGCAGTTCAGAACGGGGCTACTACGAGCAGTACTTC. It yields the protein CASSSERGYYEQYF.

The V gene is TRBV29-1, the J gene TRBJ2-7; perhaps D is TRBD1 or TRBD2 (6 bases each). The CDR3 runs to 12 residues. Germline CDR1 and CDR2: SQVTM and ANQGSEA. V was cut by 6 bases and J by 2 bases, with 11 bases left in between. The CDR3 sequence is CSVGGGTYEQYF. Here the CDR3 DNA reads TGCAGCGTCGGGGGCGGAACCTACGAGCAGTACTTC.

CDR3: CASSFVDRVNTEAFF. CDR3 nucleotides: TGTGCCAGCAGTTTCGTGGACAGGGTGAACACTGAAGCTTTCTTT. The rearrangement uses TRBV27 and TRBJ1-1, with 8 bases that match TRBD1. This CDR3 is built from 15 residues. V lost 3 bases, J lost 0 bases, and 3 bases stayed unmatched. CDR1 is MNHEY and CDR2 is SMNVEV in the germline V gene (reference sequence).

This chain connects TRBV11-2 to TRBJ2-2, with TRBD2 identical over 7 bases. The CDR3 totals 15 residues. CDR1 and CDR2 (germline): SGHAT, FQNNGV. V shed 5 bases, J shed 3 bases, and the junction held 6 bases outside the gene matches. CDR3 sequence (DNA): TGTGCCAGCAGCCTCGGACTAGTTGACACCGGGGAGCTGTTTTTT. Translated: CASSLGLVDTGELFF.

V is TRBV5-1 and J is TRBJ1-1, with D unclear. V was trimmed by 5 bases and J by 0 bases, leaving 14 bases between them. The CDR3 is made up of 15 amino acids. Germline assignment: CDR1 SGHRS and CDR2 YFSETQ. The CDR3 loop reads CASSLTGGLNTEAFF. Written as DNA, the CDR3 is TGCGCCAGCAGTTTGACCGGCGGGCTGAACACTGAAGCTTTCTTT.

The V gene is TRBV19, the J gene TRBJ2-6; D not resolved. CDR1 LNHDA and CDR2 SQIVND come from the germline V gene (reference sequence). The CDR3 runs 13 residues. Trimming removed 2 bases at V and 1 base at J, with 0 bases between. Here the CDR3 reads CASSISGANVLTF. CDR3 nucleotides: TGTGCCAGTAGTATATCTGGGGCCAACGTCCTGACTTTC.

The V call is TRBV27, the J call TRBJ2-7, with 11 bases identical to TRBD1. Trimming took 6 bases from V and 3 from J; bases not matched to a gene: 10. Germline-derived CDR1 and CDR2 are MNHEY and SMNVEV (reference sequence). This CDR3 has 16 amino acids. CDR3 coding DNA: TGTGCCAGCAGCCGCGCCGGGACAGGGGGGGACTACGAGCAGTACTTC. It codes for CASSRAGTGGDYEQYF.

The gene calls are TRBV10-3 and TRBJ2-5, with 10 bases fitting TRBD2. The last part of the DNA fits TRBJ2-7 better; the J call may be wrong. CDR3 length equals 15 residues. From germline, CDR1 is ENHRY and CDR2 SYGVKD. The CDR3 region is CAINSLAGALYEQYF. Here the CDR3 DNA reads TGTGCCATCAATTCCCTAGCGGGGGCCCTCTACGAGCAGTACTTC.

The chain carries TRBV27 and TRBJ2-1; D is perhaps TRBD2 (6 bases). The CDR3 totals 12 residues. Germline values: CDR1 MNHEY, CDR2 SMNVEV (reference sequence). V lost 2 bases and J 9 bases, leaving 8 bases between the germline ends. The CDR3 DNA reads TGTGCCAGCAGTTTAACGGGGGTTGAGCAGTTCTTC. Translated, it gives CASSLTGVEQFF.

The chain joins TRBV29-1 to TRBJ2-1; D remains ambiguous. CDR1 is SQVTM and CDR2 is ANQGSEA in the germline V gene. Trimming removed 2 bases from V and 4 bases from J, with 9 bases in between. The CDR3 is made up of 13 amino acids. Written as DNA, the CDR3 is TGCAGCGTTGAACGGTTGCCTTACAATGAGCAGTTCTTC. Amino acid sequence: CSVERLPYNEQFF.

The rearrangement uses TRBV7-6 and TRBJ2-7, with 7 positions matching TRBD2. The CDR3 runs 15 residues. V was clipped by 0 bases and J by 6 bases; unmatched bases: 8. Germline loops: CDR1 SGHVS, CDR2 FNYEAQ. CDR3 DNA sequence: TGTGCCAGCAGCTTAGCGAGTGAAGGGAGGGGCGAGCAGTACTTC. Residues: CASSLASEGRGEQYF.

The rearrangement uses TRBV4-3 and TRBJ1-2, with TRBD1 matching over 7 bases. The J segment lost 2 bases and the V segment lost 3 bases, leaving 6 bases of the junction unmatched. The CDR3 has 15 amino acids. Germline assignment: CDR1 LGHNA and CDR2 YSLEER. DNA for the CDR3: TGCGCCAGCAGCCAGACCAGGGGGGCCAACTATGGCTACACCTTC. This sequence encodes CASSQTRGANYGYTF.

The V gene is TRBV29-1, the J gene TRBJ2-3; no firm D call. The CDR3 has 14 residues. Per the germline V gene, CDR1 is SQVTM and CDR2 is ANQGSEA. The V end was cut by 6 bases, the J end by 6 bases, with 19 bases between. The CDR3, as DNA: TGCAGCGTGGCCAAGGATGGCAACTTCGATACGCAGTATTTT. Its translation: CSVAKDGNFDTQYF.

The rearrangement links TRBV5-1 to TRBJ1-1; D gene unclear. The V end lost 4 bases, the J end lost 0 bases, and 13 bases lay between the germline ends. The CDR3 runs 15 residues. Per germline, CDR1 SGHRS and CDR2 YFSETQ. CDR3 DNA sequence: TGCGCCAGCAGCCCCCAACAAGGGATGAACACTGAAGCTTTCTTT. Its protein is CASSPQQGMNTEAFF.

This clone has more than one count but fewer than ten. One junction end disagrees with the germline gene, perhaps due to a read error. The V gene is TRBV7-3, the J gene TRBJ2-1, with D possibly being TRBD1 or TRBD2 (5 bases each). The CDR3 totals 16 residues. Germline CDR1 reads SGHTA; CDR2 reads FQGTGA. In DNA, the CDR3 is TGTGCCAGCAGCGTAACCGGGACCCACTCCTACAATGAGCAGTTCTTC. Its translation is CASSVTGTHSYNEQFF.

V usage is TRBV28 and J usage is TRBJ1-1; D not resolved. This CDR3 spans 12 amino acids. V lost 6 bases, J lost 8 bases, and 13 bases lay in between. Per germline, CDR1 MDHEN and CDR2 SYDVKM. The DNA for the CDR3 is TGTGCCAGCAGCCCCCCTGCGCGGGAAGCTTTCTTT. Its protein product is CASSPPAREAFF.

The chain combines TRBV30 with TRBJ1-1; D uncertain. The CDR3 spans 12 residues. Per the germline V gene, CDR1 is GTSNPN and CDR2 is SVGIG (reference sequence). Trimming removed 5 bases from V and 5 bases from J, with 12 bases in between. The CDR3 loop reads CAWGGRRTEAFF. CDR3 DNA sequence: TGTGCCTGGGGAGGGAGGAGGACTGAAGCTTTCTTT. Variable domain in full (rest from reference TRBV30 and TRBJ1-1): SQTIHQWPATLVQPVGSPLSLECTVEGTSNPNLYWYRQAAGRGLQLLFYSVGIGQISSEVPQNLSASRPQDRQFILSSKKLLLSDSGFYLCAWGGRRTEAFFGQGTRLTVV.

The count of this clone is one. The rearrangement uses TRBV5-1 and TRBJ2-7, with D tentatively TRBD2 (5 bases). Per germline, CDR1 SGHRS and CDR2 YFSETQ. The CDR3 covers 11 residues. V lost 5 bases to trimming and J lost 5 bases, with 8 bases between them. This chain's CDR3 is CASREGHEQYF. CDR3 nucleotide sequence: TGCGCCAGCAGAGAGGGCCACGAGCAGTACTTC.

This sequence joins TRBV28 and TRBJ1-1; a possible D gene is TRBD1 (5 bases). Germline V CDR1 and CDR2: MDHEN, SYDVKM. This CDR3 comprises 14 residues. The V gene lost 6 bases and the J gene lost 1 base, with 12 bases spanning the gap. The CDR3 DNA sequence: TGTGCCAGCAGGCCCACGGGGGAGAACACTGAAGCTTTCTTT. Amino acids: CASRPTGENTEAFF.